The rows below give T cell receptor beta chains drawn from one sample of a study of blood T cell repertoires in COVID-19. Only in-frame clones appear in the TCRdb table, and some are missing; sequencing was by immunoSEQ multiplex PCR. Among hundreds of thousands of clones, roughly 88% were seen once, and the ten largest hold roughly 2.2%. Sequenced input: PBMCs or T cells enriched from blood (not recorded which). The receptors stem from a man younger than 45 who had recovered from COVID-19. Each CDR3 is given with its conserved first and last residue. A D gene is named only where the DNA matches it firmly. Size tells how often a clone was seen (once, few, many) or the class of an expanded clone, and some rows leave it out.

CASSPGGLASTDTQYF | TGTGCCAGCTCACCAGGCGGACTAGCGAGCACAGATACGCAGTATTTT | - | TRBD2 | TRBJ2-3 | TRBV18
CASSFGQGANEQFF | TGTGCCAGCAGCTTTGGACAGGGGGCAAATGAGCAGTTCTTC | - | TRBD1 | TRBJ2-1 | TRBV13
CSVVPPSGNTIYF | TGCAGCGTCGTTCCCCCCTCTGGAAACACCATATATTTT | - | - | TRBJ1-3 | TRBV29-1
CASSLKTGKLFF | TGTGCCAGCAGCTTGAAGACGGGAAAACTGTTTTTT | - | - | TRBJ1-4 | TRBV5-6
CASSFPGDSLAGYTF | TGTGCCAGCAGCTTTCCAGGGGATTCCCTGGCCGGCTACACCTTC | - | - | TRBJ1-2 | TRBV5-4
CASSISGGTYEQYF | TGTGCCAGTAGTATTAGCGGGGGGACCTACGAGCAGTACTTC | - | TRBD2 | TRBJ2-7 | TRBV19
CASSAGQGVDYGYTF | TGTGCCAGCAGCGCGGGACAGGGGGTCGACTATGGCTACACCTTC | - | TRBD1 | TRBJ1-2 | TRBV7-2
CASSIAGGTEAFF | TGTGCCAGTAGTATAGCGGGGGGCACTGAAGCTTTCTTT | - | - | TRBJ1-1 | TRBV19
CASSLGQGGDQPQHF | TGTGCCAGCTCATTAGGACAGGGGGGTGATCAGCCCCAGCATTTT | once | TRBD1 | TRBJ1-5 | TRBV18
CASSARQGLAEAFF | TGTGCCAGCAGCGCCCGACAGGGACTCGCTGAAGCTTTCTTT | - | TRBD1 | TRBJ1-1 | TRBV5-4
CASSSPHPDRGDGELFF | TGTGCCAGCAGCTCCCCACACCCGGACAGGGGAGACGGGGAGCTGTTTTTT | - | TRBD1 | TRBJ2-2 | TRBV9
CASRAGGRTGNTIYF | TGTGCCAGCAGGGCAGGGGGTAGGACTGGAAACACCATATATTTT | - | TRBD1 | TRBJ1-3 | TRBV6-5
CASSGTVNTEAFF | TGTGCCAGCAGCGGGACAGTTAACACTGAAGCTTTCTTT | - | - | TRBJ1-1 | TRBV9
CAWTPYTGYSNYGYTF | TGTGCCTGGACCCCCTATACGGGGTACTCTAACTATGGCTACACCTTC | - | - | TRBJ1-2 | TRBV30
CASGTGGTEAFF | TGTGCCAGCGGGACAGGGGGCACTGAAGCTTTCTTT | - | TRBD1 | TRBJ1-1 | TRBV25-1
CASRKTGGQNTGELFF | TGTGCCAGCAGGAAGACGGGGGGCCAGAACACCGGGGAGCTGTTTTTT | - | - | TRBJ2-2 | TRBV5-4
CATGGQGFYGYTF | TGTGCCACCGGAGGACAGGGCTTCTATGGCTACACCTTC | - | TRBD1 | TRBJ1-2 | TRBV6-5
CASSLTAVAYNEQFF | TGTGCCAGCAGCTTAACGGCGGTTGCCTACAATGAGCAGTTCTTC | - | - | TRBJ2-1 | TRBV7-2
CASRPGGTPSYEQYF | TGTGCCAGCAGGCCTGGGGGGACGCCCTCCTACGAGCAGTACTTC | - | - | TRBJ2-7 | TRBV2
CSVGQGGGGNTIYF | TGCAGCGTTGGGCAGGGAGGAGGTGGAAACACCATATATTTT | - | - | TRBJ1-3 | TRBV29-1
CASSLSGTLEAFF | TGTGCCAGCAGTTTAAGTGGGACTCTTGAAGCTTTCTTT | - | - | TRBJ1-1 | TRBV12-3/TRBV12-4
CASSLDRVNEQFF | TGCGCCAGCAGCTTGGACAGGGTAAATGAGCAGTTCTTC | - | - | TRBJ2-1 | TRBV5-1
CASSQTTDSTDTQYF | TGTGCCAGCAGCCAAACGACAGACAGCACAGATACGCAGTATTTT | - | - | TRBJ2-3 | TRBV5-6
CASRPTSGGPYNEQFF | TGTGCCAGCAGACCGACTAGCGGGGGGCCATACAATGAGCAGTTCTTC | - | TRBD2 | TRBJ2-1 | TRBV9
CSVIGTVPRGYTF | TGCAGCGTAATAGGGACAGTCCCTAGGGGCTACACCTTC | once | TRBD1 | TRBJ1-2 | TRBV29-1
CSVLENSNQPQHF | TGCAGCGTTCTGGAGAATAGCAATCAGCCCCAGCATTTT | - | - | TRBJ1-5 | TRBV29-1
CAWSLGQLYGYTF | TGTGCCTGGAGTTTGGGACAGCTATATGGCTACACCTTC | - | TRBD1 | TRBJ1-2 | TRBV30
CASTPHGGQGNEKLFF | TGTGCCAGCACCCCACACGGGGGACAGGGCAATGAAAAACTGTTTTTT | - | TRBD1 | TRBJ1-4 | TRBV2
CASSDIGTGGYNEQFF | TGTGCCAGCAGTGATATTGGGACAGGCGGCTACAATGAGCAGTTCTTC | few | TRBD1 | TRBJ2-1 | TRBV2
CAWSGQQGYGGYTF | TGTGCCTGGAGCGGCCAACAGGGCTATGGTGGCTACACCTTC | - | - | TRBJ1-2 | TRBV30
CASSLGASYTEAFF | TGTGCCAGCAGCCTAGGGGCGTCTTACACTGAAGCTTTCTTT | - | - | TRBJ1-1 | TRBV11-2
CASSEGANSPLHF | TGTGCCAGCAGTGAGGGGGCTAATTCACCCCTCCACTTT | many | - | TRBJ1-6 | TRBV6-4
CASSQQTGPNTEAFF | TGTGCCAGCTCACAACAGACAGGGCCCAACACTGAAGCTTTCTTT | once | TRBD1 | TRBJ1-1 | TRBV18